The T cell receptor (beta chain) described here comes from a study of T-cell memory formation after mild COVID-19. Comment on this clonotype: The junction shows a germline mismatch at one end, possibly a read error.

Germline CDR1 is SEHNR and CDR2 is FQNEAQ (reference sequence). The CDR3 length is 15 residues. TCRdb reanalysed the 5' RACE reads using MiXCR and keeps one entry per CDR3 protein. The table shows around 320,000 distinct CDR3 sequences, with approximately 15% occurring only once. The clonotype originates from a man aged 18 to 35 who had mild COVID-19 (a few samples of this study predate the infection). Cell type and time point are not known. Sequencing was carried out using PBMCs or a T cell subset sorted from them (not recorded which). The chain combines TRBV7-9 with TRBJ2-1; the D gene is possibly TRBD1 (5 bases). DNA for the CDR3: TGTGCCAGCAGATTAGACAGAAGCTCCTACAATGAGCAGTTCTTC. Protein: CASRLDRSSYNEQFF.